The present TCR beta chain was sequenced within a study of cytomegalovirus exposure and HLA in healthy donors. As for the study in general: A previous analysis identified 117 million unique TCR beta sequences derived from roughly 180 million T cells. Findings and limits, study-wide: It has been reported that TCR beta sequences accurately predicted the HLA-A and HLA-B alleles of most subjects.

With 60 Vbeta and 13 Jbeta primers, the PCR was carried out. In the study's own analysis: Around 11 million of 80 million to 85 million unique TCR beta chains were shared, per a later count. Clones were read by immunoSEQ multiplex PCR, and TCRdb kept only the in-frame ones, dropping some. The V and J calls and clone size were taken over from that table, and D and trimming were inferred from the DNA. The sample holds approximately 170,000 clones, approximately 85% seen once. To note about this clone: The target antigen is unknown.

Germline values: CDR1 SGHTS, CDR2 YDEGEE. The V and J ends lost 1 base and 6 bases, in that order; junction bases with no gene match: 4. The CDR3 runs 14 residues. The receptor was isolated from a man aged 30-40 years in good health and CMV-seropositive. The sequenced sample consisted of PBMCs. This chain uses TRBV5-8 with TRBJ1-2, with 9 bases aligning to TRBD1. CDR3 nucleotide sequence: TGTGCCAGCAGCTTGCACAGGGGGCTTGATGGCTACACCTTC. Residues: CASSLHRGLDGYTF.